The next 3 T cell receptor beta chains were all read from a single sample in a study of identical twins. Each CDR3 protein is one row after TCRdb ran MiXCR on the 5' RACE reads. Of hundreds of thousands of distinct CDR3 sequences in the sample, roughly an eighth were seen once. These data also featured in a second study, about yellow fever vaccine responses in identical twins.

The sequenced material came from CD8+ T cells sorted from blood. Receptors were obtained from a woman aged 18 to 35 in good health.

This clonotype was seen only a few times. V and J are TRBV7-8 and TRBJ2-7; D unresolved. Germline assignment: CDR1 SGHVS and CDR2 FQNEAQ. Trimming took 8 bases from V and 0 from J, leaving 8 bases between them. This CDR3 is built from 12 residues. CDR3 coding DNA: TGTGCCAGCGGCGAGAGCTCCTACGAGCAGTACTTC. Encoded protein: CASGESSYEQYF.

The table lists this clonotype with many counts. The chain carries TRBV24-1 and TRBJ1-5, with D perhaps TRBD1 (5 bases). The CDR3 has 14 amino acids. Germline CDR1 and CDR2: KGHDR and SFDVKD. The V gene lost 2 bases and the J gene lost 4 bases, with 8 bases spanning the gap. The CDR3 is CATSDSEGNQPQHF. CDR3 nucleotides: TGTGCCACCAGTGATTCCGAGGGGAATCAGCCCCAGCATTTT.

The sample holds a few counts of this clonotype. J is TRBJ1-2 and V is TRBV19, with D maybe TRBD1 (6 bases). Germline V gene data show CDR1 as LNHDA and CDR2 as SQIVND (reference sequence). V shed 7 bases and J shed 4 bases, with 16 bases lying between them. This CDR3 spans 14 amino acids. The CDR3 spells CASNLGGRIYGYTF. Written as DNA, the CDR3 is TGTGCCAGTAATCTAGGGGGGAGAATCTATGGCTACACCTTC.